This paragraph reports one T cell receptor (beta chain). Its antigen is unidentified. TCRdb re-called the reads with MiXCR, one entry per CDR3 protein. The table includes around 250,000 distinct CDR3 sequences, around 15% detected once. This entry belongs to a study of T cell repertoires in cytomegalovirus infection. Whole-study context: It can be stated that public TCR beta signatures indicated CMV infection as well as a matching HLA type.

The CDR3 totals 15 residues. V was clipped by 5 bases and J by 3 bases, with 17 bases between them. The study, taken as a whole, reports: People with CMV and the relevant HLA were identified by cumulative public TCR beta family frequency. CMV-specific TCR beta clonotypes restricted by HLA-C were the ones dominating the ex vivo response.

The specimen was CD8+ T cells from PBMCs. The chain employs TRBV7-1 and TRBJ2-7, with D possibly being TRBD1 (5 bases). TRBV7-1 is assigned to the ORF class and has an uncertain function. This TCR was sampled from a human donor in good health (CMV status not recorded). Some clones in this sample may be carry-over from other donors' samples. The CDR3 coding sequence is TGTGCCAGCAGCCCCGACAGTATAGGATTCTACGAGCAGTACTTC. It specifies CASSPDSIGFYEQYF.